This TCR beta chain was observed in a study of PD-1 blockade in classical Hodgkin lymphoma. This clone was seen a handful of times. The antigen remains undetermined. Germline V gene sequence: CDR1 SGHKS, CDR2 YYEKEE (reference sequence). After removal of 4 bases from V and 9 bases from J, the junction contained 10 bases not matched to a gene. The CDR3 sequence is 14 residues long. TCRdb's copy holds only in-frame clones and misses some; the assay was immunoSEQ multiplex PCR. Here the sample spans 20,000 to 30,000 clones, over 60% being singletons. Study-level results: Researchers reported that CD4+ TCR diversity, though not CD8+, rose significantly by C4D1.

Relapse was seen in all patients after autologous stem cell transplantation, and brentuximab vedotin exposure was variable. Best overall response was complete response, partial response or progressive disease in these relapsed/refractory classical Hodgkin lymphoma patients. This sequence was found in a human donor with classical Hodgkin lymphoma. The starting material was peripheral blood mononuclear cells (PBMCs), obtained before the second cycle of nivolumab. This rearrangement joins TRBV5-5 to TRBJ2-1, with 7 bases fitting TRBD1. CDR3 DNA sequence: TGTGCCAGCAGCATTCCGGGACAGTCCAGTGAGCAGTTCTTC. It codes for CASSIPGQSSEQFF.